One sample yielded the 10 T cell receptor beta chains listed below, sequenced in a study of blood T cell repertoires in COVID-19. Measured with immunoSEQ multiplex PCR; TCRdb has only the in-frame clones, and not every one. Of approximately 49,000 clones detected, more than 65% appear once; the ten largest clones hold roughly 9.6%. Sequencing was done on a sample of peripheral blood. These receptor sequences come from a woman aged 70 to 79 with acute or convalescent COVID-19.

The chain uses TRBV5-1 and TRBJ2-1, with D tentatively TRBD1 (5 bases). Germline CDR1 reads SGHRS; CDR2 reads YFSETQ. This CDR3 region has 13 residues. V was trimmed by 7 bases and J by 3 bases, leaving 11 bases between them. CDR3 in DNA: TGCGCCAGCGCCGGACACCTCTACAATGAGCAGTTCTTC. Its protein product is CASAGHLYNEQFF.

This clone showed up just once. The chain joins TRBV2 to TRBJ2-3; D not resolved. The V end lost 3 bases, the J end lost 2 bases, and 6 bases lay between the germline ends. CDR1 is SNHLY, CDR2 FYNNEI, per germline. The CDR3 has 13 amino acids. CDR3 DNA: TGTGCCAGCAGTGACCGGTACACAGATACGCAGTATTTT. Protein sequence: CASSDRYTDTQYF.

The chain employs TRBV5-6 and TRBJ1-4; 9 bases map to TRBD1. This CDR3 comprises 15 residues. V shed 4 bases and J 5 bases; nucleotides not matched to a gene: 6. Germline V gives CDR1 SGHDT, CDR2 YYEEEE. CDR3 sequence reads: CASSGRTGVNEKLFF. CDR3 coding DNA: TGTGCCAGCAGCGGGAGGACAGGGGTGAATGAAAAACTGTTTTTT.

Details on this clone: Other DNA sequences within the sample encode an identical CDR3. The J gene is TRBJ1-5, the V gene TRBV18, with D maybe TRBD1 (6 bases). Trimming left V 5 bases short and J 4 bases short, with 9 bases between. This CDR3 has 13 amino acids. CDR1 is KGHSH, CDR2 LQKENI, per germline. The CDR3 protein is CASSADRNQPQHF. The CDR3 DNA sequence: TGTGCCAGCTCAGCCGACAGGAATCAGCCCCAGCATTTT.

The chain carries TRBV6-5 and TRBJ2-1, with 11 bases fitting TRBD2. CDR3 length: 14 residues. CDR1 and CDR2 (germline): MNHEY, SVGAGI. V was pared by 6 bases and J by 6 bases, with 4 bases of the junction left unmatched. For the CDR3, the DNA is TGTGCCAGCAGGGGTAGCGGGGGGGCCAATGAGCAGTTCTTC. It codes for CASRGSGGANEQFF.

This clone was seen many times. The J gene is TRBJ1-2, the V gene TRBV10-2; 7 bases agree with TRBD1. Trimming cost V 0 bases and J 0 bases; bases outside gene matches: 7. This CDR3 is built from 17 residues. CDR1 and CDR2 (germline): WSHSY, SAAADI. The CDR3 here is CASSESFTGTANYGYTF. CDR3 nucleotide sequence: TGCGCCAGCAGTGAGTCTTTTACCGGGACAGCTAACTATGGCTACACCTTC.

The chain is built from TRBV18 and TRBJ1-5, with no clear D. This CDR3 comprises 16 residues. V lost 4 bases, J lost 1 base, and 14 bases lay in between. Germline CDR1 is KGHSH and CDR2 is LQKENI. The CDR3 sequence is CASSQAPTESNQPQHF. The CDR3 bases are TGTGCCAGCTCACAAGCCCCCACAGAGAGCAATCAGCCCCAGCATTTT.

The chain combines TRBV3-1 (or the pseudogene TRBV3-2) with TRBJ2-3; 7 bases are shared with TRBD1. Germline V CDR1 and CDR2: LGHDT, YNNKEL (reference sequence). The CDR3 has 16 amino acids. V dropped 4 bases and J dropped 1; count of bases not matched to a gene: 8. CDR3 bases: TGTGCCAGCAGCCCTCACCGGGACAGAGGCACAGATACGCAGTATTTT. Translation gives CASSPHRDRGTDTQYF.

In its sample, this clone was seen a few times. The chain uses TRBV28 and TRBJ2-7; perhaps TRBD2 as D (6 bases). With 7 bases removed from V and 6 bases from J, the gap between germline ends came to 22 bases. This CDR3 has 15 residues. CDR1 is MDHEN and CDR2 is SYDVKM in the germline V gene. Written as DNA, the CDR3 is TGTGCCAGCACCTCTTTGTTGGGGGGTCTGGGCGAGCAGTACTTC. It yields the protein CASTSLLGGLGEQYF.

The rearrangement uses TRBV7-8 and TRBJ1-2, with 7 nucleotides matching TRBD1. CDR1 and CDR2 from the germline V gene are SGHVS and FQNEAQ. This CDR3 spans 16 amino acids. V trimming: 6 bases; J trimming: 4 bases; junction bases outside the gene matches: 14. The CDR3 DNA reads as TGTGCCAGCAGTTCTCAAGGCCGACAGGGTTTCTATGGCTACACCTTC. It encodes CASSSQGRQGFYGYTF.